This TCR beta chain was recovered during a study of control samples from healthy donors and cancer patients (dated by TCRdb to 2018 to 2020). Preparation of the library involved the immunoSEQ multiplex PCR assay. The immuneACCESS repertoire file appears here via TCRdb, limited to in-frame rearrangements. These files lack a portion of the clones; in checked studies, under half of the deficit traces to unresolved V genes, and the cause of the others is not known. A total of approximately 110,000 clones appear in this sample, 83% of them only once. The ten largest make up roughly 13% of the sample. Measured from the cysteine to the phenylalanine, the CDR3 is 15 residues long. Only the CDR3 portion is preserved as DNA: 45 bases, with reading frame beginning at the first base. CDR1 and CDR2, per the germline V gene (reference sequence), are LNHDA and SQIVND. Between the V and J ends, shortened by 3 bases and 2 bases respectively, the junction contains 14 bases.

On this clone itself: No antigen is known for it. Per-base qualities were not stored, and no clone one base away is much larger.

Sequenced input: blood. This sequence was found in a woman aged 50 to 65 in good health. The rearranged chain carries TRBV19 and TRBJ2-7, with a weak D call of TRBD1 (6 bases match). The DNA is as follows: TGTGCCAGTAGTATCCGTTGGGGGCAGGCCTACGAGCAGTACTTC. This translates into CASSIRWGQAYEQYF.